A single sample gave rise to the 31 T cell receptor beta chains below, sequenced in a study of blood T cell repertoires in COVID-19. The repertoire was sequenced with immunoSEQ multiplex PCR; TCRdb's copy has only in-frame clones and lacks some. The sample consists of hundreds of thousands of clones, 85% to 90% of them appearing once. Source material: peripheral blood. The receptors shown here come from a woman aged 18-29 years with acute or convalescent COVID-19.

The genes are TRBV5-1 and TRBJ1-3; no definite D call. The CDR3 length is 14 residues. The V gene's germline CDR1 is SGHRS and CDR2 YFSETQ. The V end was cut by 0 bases, the J end by 0 bases, with 4 bases between. The CDR3 loop is CASSLASSGNTIYF. The CDR3 DNA sequence: TGCGCCAGCAGCTTGGCGAGCTCTGGAAACACCATATATTTT.

The rearrangement joins TRBV6-4 to TRBJ2-5; possibly TRBD2 for D (6 bases). The CDR3 consists of 14 residues. Trimming cost V 4 bases and J 2 bases, with 11 bases left between them. The germline CDR1 and CDR2 sequences are MRHNA and SNTAGT. The CDR3, as DNA: TGTGCCAGCAGTGGAGGAGGGAAACAAGAGACCCAGTACTTC. As protein: CASSGGGKQETQYF.

V is TRBV2 and J is TRBJ2-1; the D gene is possibly TRBD2 (6 bases). Trimming removed 8 bases at V and 9 bases at J, with 20 bases between. Germline CDR1 is SNHLY and CDR2 is FYNNEI. This CDR3 contains 14 residues. The CDR3 DNA sequence: TGTGCCAGCGGTGGAAAGGCGCCCGGGGGTGAGCAGTTCTTC. Amino acid sequence: CASGGKAPGGEQFF.

Comment on this clone: Other DNA sequences from this sample encode an identical CDR3 as well. This rearrangement joins TRBV6-5 to TRBJ1-2, with 9 bases aligning to TRBD1. J gave up 8 bases and V 2 bases, and 6 bases lay outside the gene matches. This CDR3 region has 14 residues. Germline loops: CDR1 MNHEY, CDR2 SVGAGI. CDR3 DNA: TGTGCCAGCAGTTACAACGACAGGGGGGGCGGCTACACCTTC. Protein: CASSYNDRGGGYTF.

As for this clone: The same CDR3 is also encoded by other DNA sequences in this sample. The rearrangement uses TRBV6-5 and TRBJ1-3; possibly TRBD1 for D (5 bases). With 5 bases removed from V and 2 bases from J, the gap between germline ends came to 10 bases. Looked up from germline, CDR1 is MNHEY and CDR2 is SVGAGI. The CDR3 contains 14 residues. CDR3 coding DNA: TGTGCCAGCAGTCCCGGGGGGGCTGGAAACACCATATATTTT. Translation gives CASSPGGAGNTIYF.

This chain uses TRBV14 with TRBJ1-5, with 8 bases that match TRBD1. The junction had 0 bases not matched to a gene; V was cut back by 3 bases and J by 2 bases. Germline CDR1 is SGHDN and CDR2 is FVKESK. The CDR3 loop spans 14 amino acids. CDR3 DNA: TGTGCCAGCAGCCAGACAGGGGGCAATCAGCCCCAGCATTTT. The encoded protein is CASSQTGGNQPQHF.

The rearrangement joins TRBV6-5 to TRBJ1-2; possible D gene TRBD1, 5 bases. There are 16 residues in the CDR3. Trimming pared 2 bases from V and 5 bases from J, leaving 18 bases between. The germline V gene encodes CDR1 MNHEY and CDR2 SVGAGI. CDR3 sequence reads: CASSYVDSAKWYGYTF. CDR3 bases: TGTGCCAGCAGTTACGTCGACAGCGCCAAGTGGTATGGCTACACCTTC.

The chain joins TRBV6-5 to TRBJ2-5, with 7 nucleotides matching TRBD2. CDR3 length: 15 residues. V lost 5 bases and J lost 5; bases outside the gene matches: 11. The germline V gene encodes CDR1 MNHEY and CDR2 SVGAGI. The CDR3 loop reads CASSPWGGSRETQYF. DNA of the CDR3: TGTGCCAGCAGTCCTTGGGGGGGATCTCGGGAGACCCAGTACTTC.

This clone came up once. The genes are TRBV27 and TRBJ1-2, with D uncertain. V lost 5 bases and J lost 4, with 14 bases in between. CDR1 is MNHEY and CDR2 is SMNVEV in the germline V gene (reference sequence). This CDR3 has 14 amino acids. Here the CDR3 reads CASSAGLFPYGYTF. The CDR3 DNA follows: TGTGCCAGCAGTGCGGGCCTTTTCCCCTATGGCTACACCTTC.

The chain recombines TRBV9 with TRBJ2-6; D is perhaps TRBD2 (5 bases). The germline V gene has CDR1 SGDLS and CDR2 YYNGEE. This CDR3 has 17 residues. V lost 4 bases, J lost 2 bases, and 16 bases lay in between. DNA for the CDR3: TGTGCCAGCAGCACCCGAGAACTAGGCCCTGGGGCCAACGTCCTGACTTTC. It translates to CASSTRELGPGANVLTF.

This rearrangement joins TRBV4-2 to TRBJ2-5; TRBD2 agrees at 14 bases. The V and J ends lost 0 bases and 5 bases, in that order; junction bases with no gene match: 8. Germline lookup yields CDR1 LGHNA and CDR2 YNFKEQ. The CDR3 extends over 18 amino acids. The CDR3 reads CASSQETSGGARGETQYF. The CDR3 bases are TGTGCCAGCAGCCAAGAGACTAGCGGGGGGGCGCGAGGGGAGACCCAGTACTTC.

The chain joins TRBV9 to TRBJ2-1; 11 bases are a match to TRBD2. The V gene end was trimmed by 3 bases and the J gene end by 7 bases; junction bases not matched to a gene: 3. This CDR3 has 14 amino acids. Per the germline V gene, CDR1 is SGDLS and CDR2 is YYNGEE. The CDR3 here is CASSGLAGLNEQFF. For the CDR3, the DNA is TGTGCCAGCAGCGGACTAGCGGGGCTGAATGAGCAGTTCTTC.

This sequence joins TRBV6-4 and TRBJ1-2; D not resolved. The V end lost 0 bases, the J end lost 8 bases, and 13 bases lay between the germline ends. The CDR3 consists of 14 residues. Germline V gives CDR1 MRHNA, CDR2 SNTAGT. DNA of the CDR3: TGTGCCAGCAGTGACTCGGTCAGAGCGAACGGCTACACCTTC. Protein: CASSDSVRANGYTF.

The chain carries TRBV19 and TRBJ1-5, with D unresolved. The V gene's germline CDR1 is LNHDA and CDR2 SQIVND (reference sequence). The CDR3 sequence is 15 residues long. With 4 bases removed from V and 2 bases from J, the gap between germline ends came to 12 bases. The CDR3 reads CASSTVDMGNQPQHF. The CDR3 DNA reads as TGTGCCAGTAGTACGGTTGATATGGGCAATCAGCCCCAGCATTTT.

The rearrangement joins TRBV5-1 to TRBJ1-6; 8 bases line up with TRBD1. From germline, CDR1 is SGHRS and CDR2 YFSETQ. The CDR3 covers 15 residues. Trimming cost V 4 bases and J 6 bases; bases outside gene matches: 6. CDR3 nucleotides: TGCGCCAGCAGCGAACAGGGGGTTGGTAATTCACCCCTCCACTTT. It translates to CASSEQGVGNSPLHF.

The genes are TRBV7-9 and TRBJ2-1; D is unresolved. Looked up from germline, CDR1 is SEHNR and CDR2 is FQNEAQ (reference sequence). Trimming stripped 5 bases from V and 9 bases from J, with 14 bases between. The CDR3 extends over 13 amino acids. CDR3 in amino acids: CASSLARGTEQFF. CDR3 coding DNA: TGTGCCAGCAGCCTGGCGAGAGGAACTGAGCAGTTCTTC. The full variable domain, in which reference TRBV7-9 and TRBJ2-1 provide the parts outside the CDR3, is DTGVSQNPRHKITKRGQNVTFRCDPISEHNRLYWYRQTLGQGPEFLTYFQNEAQLEKSRLLSDRFSAERPKGSFSTLEIQRTEQGDSAMYLCASSLARGTEQFFGPGTRLTVL.

The chain is built from TRBV25-1 and TRBJ2-2; TRBD1 might be the D (6 bases). Germline lookup yields CDR1 MGHDK and CDR2 SYGVNS. There are 14 residues in the CDR3. Trimming stripped 2 bases from V and 6 bases from J, with 10 bases between. CDR3 residues: CASSEHRVAGELFF. In DNA form, the CDR3 reads TGTGCCAGCAGTGAACACAGGGTGGCCGGGGAGCTGTTTTTT.

This clone has more than one count but fewer than ten. J is TRBJ1-2 and V is TRBV4-1, with D tentatively TRBD1 (6 bases). This CDR3 comprises 14 residues. CDR1 and CDR2 from the germline V gene are MGHRA and YSYEKL. The germline V and J ends were trimmed by 6 bases and 7 bases, with 18 bases remaining between them. The DNA for the CDR3 is TGCGCCAGCAGTACGTTCGTGCAGGGGAGTGGCTACACCTTC. Translated, it gives CASSTFVQGSGYTF.

This clone was recorded only once. The J gene is TRBJ2-7, the V gene TRBV27, with 9 bases fitting TRBD1. Looked up from germline, CDR1 is MNHEY and CDR2 is SMNVEV (reference sequence). Unmatched junction bases numbered 9, after V lost 2 bases and J lost 4 bases. CDR3 length: 16 residues. CDR3 in amino acids: CASSLQGTGLEYEQYF. CDR3 bases: TGTGCCAGCAGTTTACAGGGGACAGGGTTGGAGTACGAGCAGTACTTC.

Ten or more counts support this clone. The chain is built from TRBV3-1 (or the pseudogene TRBV3-2) and TRBJ1-2; no reliable D call. CDR3 length: 15 amino acids. Trimming cost V 1 base and J 4 bases, with 13 bases left between them. CDR1 is LGHDT and CDR2 is YNNKEL in the germline V gene (reference sequence). Here the CDR3 reads CASSQAEAYGYGYTF. Written as DNA, the CDR3 is TGTGCCAGCAGCCAAGCTGAGGCTTATGGCTATGGCTACACCTTC.

V and J are TRBV24-1 and TRBJ2-6; D not certain. CDR3 size: 16 residues. V was pared by 4 bases and J by 0 bases, with 9 bases between. Germline lookup yields CDR1 KGHDR and CDR2 SFDVKD. CDR3 DNA: TGTGCCACCAGTGACCCTGGTAGCTCTGGGGCCAACGTCCTGACTTTC. Protein sequence: CATSDPGSSGANVLTF.

Details on this clone: One junction end does not reproduce the germline sequence, and a read error may be involved. V and J are TRBV2 and TRBJ2-4; perhaps TRBD2 as D (7 bases). The CDR3 runs to 12 residues. Germline-derived CDR1 and CDR2 are SNHLY and FYNNEI. The CDR3 sequence is CASSGDGGTRNF. The CDR3, as DNA: TGTGCCAGCAGTGGGGACGGGGGGACAAGGAACTTC.

The rearrangement uses TRBV9 and TRBJ2-3; possible D gene TRBD2, 6 bases. Trimming shortened V by 0 bases and J by 6 bases, and 17 bases separated the two germline ends. Germline V CDR1 and CDR2: SGDLS, YYNGEE. The CDR3 runs to 16 residues. CDR3 protein: CASSVAPAGPSDTQYF. In DNA form, the CDR3 reads TGTGCCAGCAGCGTAGCCCCCGCGGGGCCCTCCGATACGCAGTATTTT.

The rearrangement joins TRBV27 to TRBJ2-3, with 10 bases lining up with TRBD2. This CDR3 comprises 14 residues. V dropped 6 bases and J dropped 7; count of bases not matched to a gene: 7. CDR1 is MNHEY, CDR2 SMNVEV, per germline (reference sequence). The CDR3 nucleotides read TGTGCCAGCAGAGGAGCGGGGGGGCATTATACGCAGTATTTT. This encodes CASRGAGGHYTQYF.

The chain has TRBV5-6 and TRBJ1-2; a weak D match, TRBD1 (6 bases). The germline gives CDR1 SGHDT, CDR2 YYEEEE. The V and J ends lost 3 bases and 5 bases respectively, with 8 bases between them. The CDR3 contains 12 residues. The CDR3 here is CASSSGQYGYTF. The CDR3 nucleotides read TGTGCCAGCAGCTCCGGACAGTATGGCTACACCTTC.

The rearrangement uses TRBV27 and TRBJ1-2; TRBD1 matches 10 bases. Germline loops: CDR1 MNHEY, CDR2 SMNVEV (reference sequence). Germline trimming cut 4 bases from V and 2 bases from J; bases unmatched to any gene: 1. The CDR3 sequence is 14 residues long. In DNA, the CDR3 is TGTGCCAGCAGTTCGACAGGGGGCAACTATGGCTACACCTTC. Protein: CASSSTGGNYGYTF.

The J gene is TRBJ1-4, the V gene TRBV19; D might be TRBD1 (6 bases). V gave up 4 bases and J gave up 5 bases, with 17 bases separating them. The CDR3 contains 16 residues. CDR1 is LNHDA and CDR2 is SQIVND in the germline V gene (reference sequence). As DNA, the CDR3 is TGTGCCAGTAGTAAAAAGACAGGAGCTCAAAATGAAAAACTGTTTTTT. Translating it yields CASSKKTGAQNEKLFF. The full variable domain, in which reference TRBV19 and TRBJ1-4 provide the parts outside the CDR3, is DGGITQSPKYLFRKEGQNVTLSCEQNLNHDAMYWYRQDPGQGLRLIYYSQIVNDFQKGDIAEGYSVSREKKESFPLTVTSAQKNPTAFYLCASSKKTGAQNEKLFFGSGTQLSVL.

The V gene is TRBV7-6, the J gene TRBJ1-3, with D perhaps matching TRBD1 (5 bases). Trimming left V 3 bases short and J 4 bases short, with 13 bases between. The CDR3 is 15 amino acids. CDR1 SGHVS and CDR2 FNYEAQ come from the germline V gene. Here the CDR3 reads CASSFSQGPGNTIYF. For the CDR3, the DNA is TGTGCCAGCAGCTTTTCCCAGGGTCCCGGAAACACCATATATTTT.

The chain links TRBV25-1 to TRBJ2-3, with 9 nucleotides matching TRBD1. Trimming removed 4 bases from V and 3 bases from J; junction bases left unmatched: 5. Germline CDR1 is MGHDK and CDR2 is SYGVNS. The CDR3 length is 15 residues. DNA for the CDR3: TGTGCCAGCAGTGCAACCGGGACAGGGACAGATACGCAGTATTTT. This sequence encodes CASSATGTGTDTQYF. Based on the CDR3 plus reference TRBV25-1 and TRBJ2-3, the full variable domain is EADIYQTPRYLVIGTGKKITLECSQTMGHDKMYWYQQDPGMELHLIHYSYGVNSTEKGDLSSESTVSRIRTEHFPLTLESARPSHTSQYLCASSATGTGTDTQYFGPGTRLTVL.

The chain employs TRBV5-1 and TRBJ1-2; TRBD1 aligns across 7 bases. This CDR3 comprises 16 residues. Per the germline V gene, CDR1 is SGHRS and CDR2 is YFSETQ. J was trimmed by 7 bases and V by 0 bases; bases with no gene match: 12. In DNA form, the CDR3 reads TGCGCCAGCAGCTTGGCGGGACAGCTGCATCGGGGTGGCTACACCTTC. This translates into CASSLAGQLHRGGYTF.

The rearrangement joins TRBV2 to TRBJ1-1, with a tentative D call TRBD1 (6 bases). The CDR3 runs 17 residues. Trimming stripped 6 bases from V and 0 bases from J, with 20 bases between. The V gene's germline CDR1 is SNHLY and CDR2 FYNNEI. DNA of the CDR3: TGTGCCAGCAGAGGGGGAAGAGGACGCCTCATGAACACTGAAGCTTTCTTT. Translated, it gives CASRGGRGRLMNTEAFF.